This T cell receptor beta chain is drawn from a study of shared clonotypes between healthy human individuals. General study points: Rarefaction analysis demonstrated incomplete sorted-subset sequencing notwithstanding large depth.

Deep-level settings were used for running the assay. The genomic DNA of each subset was split evenly across several immunoSEQ plates. Data came from immunoSEQ multiplex PCR; TCRdb stores just in-frame clones and leaves some out. The sample shows about 2.4 million clones, just over 90% of them seen only once. Per the germline V gene, CDR1 is SGHNT and CDR2 is YYREEE (reference sequence). The CDR3 is 14 amino acids. Between the trimmed V and J ends, which lost 4 bases and 2 bases, there was a span of 11 bases. On this clone: What it recognizes is unknown.

The genes are TRBV5-4 and TRBJ2-3; D perhaps matches TRBD2 (7 bases). This sequence was found in a man aged 18 to 35 in good health. Sample: naive CD4+ T cells sorted from blood. The subset was: CD45RA+ positively selected. The CDR3 sequence: CASSGGAFTDTQYF. The CDR3 DNA reads TGTGCCAGCAGCGGGGGGGCCTTCACAGATACGCAGTATTTT.